The 28 T cell receptor beta chains below were found in one sample sequenced in a study of shared clonotypes between healthy human individuals. Profiled with immunoSEQ multiplex PCR; TCRdb holds only in-frame clones, not every one. The sample lists about 1 million clones; about 70% were seen once. The sequenced sample consisted of memory CD4+ T cells sorted from blood. This sample's subset: CD45RA-negative fraction. Every receptor here comes from a man aged 18 to 30 in good health.

The gene calls are TRBV5-4 and TRBJ2-7; D is tentatively TRBD1 or TRBD2 (5 bases each). The CDR3 runs to 16 residues. Germline-derived CDR1 and CDR2 are SGHNT and YYREEE (reference sequence). V lost 0 bases to trimming and J lost 3 bases, with 16 bases between them. CDR3 in amino acids: CASSLGRTGTGYEQYF. CDR3 in DNA: TGTGCCAGCAGCTTGGGAAGAACCGGGACGGGCTACGAGCAGTACTTC.

V usage is TRBV5-1 and J usage is TRBJ1-5, with D hard to call. Deletions cut 5 bases from V and 0 bases from J, with 12 bases between. Germline CDR1 is SGHRS and CDR2 is YFSETQ. The CDR3 runs 15 residues. The DNA of the CDR3 is TGCGCCAGCAGGGAAGGCAGTTATAGCAATCAGCCCCAGCATTTT. Its translation is CASREGSYSNQPQHF.

The chain recombines TRBV6-6 with TRBJ2-1; D perhaps matches TRBD2 (6 bases). V shed 0 bases and J shed 1 base, with 10 bases lying between them. This CDR3 comprises 16 residues. Germline V gene data show CDR1 as MNHNY and CDR2 as SVGAGI (reference sequence). The CDR3 DNA sequence: TGTGCCAGCAGTTACTCGGAGGGTCCTTCCTACAATGAGCAGTTCTTC. Amino acid sequence: CASSYSEGPSYNEQFF.

The chain uses TRBV7-9 and TRBJ1-3, with unresolved D. Germline V gene data show CDR1 as SEHNR and CDR2 as FQNEAQ (reference sequence). Trimming took off 4 bases at V and 2 bases at J, with 6 bases between the two ends. This CDR3 has 13 amino acids. The DNA for the CDR3 is TGTGCCAGCAGCTCCGGGGCTGGAAACACCATATATTTT. Protein: CASSSGAGNTIYF.

Concerning this clone itself: A clone one base away is much larger, so this may be a read error. This sequence joins TRBV2 and TRBJ2-1; perhaps TRBD1 as D (5 bases). Per the germline V gene, CDR1 is SNHLY and CDR2 is FYNNEI. The CDR3 runs 13 residues. In DNA form, the CDR3 reads TGTGCCCGCAGTAGGGGCCCGGGTAATGAGCAGTTCTTC. Its protein is CARSRGPGNEQFF.

The chain has TRBV2 and TRBJ1-3, with no clear D. Germline V lookup: CDR1 SNHLY, CDR2 FYNNEI. Trimming stripped 4 bases from V and 6 bases from J, with 13 bases between. The CDR3 is 14 amino acids. The CDR3 here is CASSARSTQNTIYF. DNA for the CDR3: TGTGCCAGCAGTGCCCGGTCCACCCAAAACACCATATATTTT. The variable domain in full, completed from reference TRBV2 and TRBJ1-3, reads EPEVTQTPSHQVTQMGQEVILRCVPISNHLYFYWYRQILGQKVEFLVSFYNNEISEKSEIFDDQFSVERPDGSNFTLKIRSTKLEDSAMYFCASSARSTQNTIYFGEGSWLTVV.

V and J are TRBV5-5 and TRBJ1-1, with TRBD1 matching over 10 bases. The V and J ends lost 2 bases and 5 bases, in that order; junction bases with no gene match: 12. Germline CDR1 and CDR2: SGHKS and YYEKEE (reference sequence). This CDR3 comprises 17 residues. The chain's CDR3 is CASSLNRDRGLGTEAFF. The CDR3 nucleotides read TGTGCCAGCAGCTTAAACCGGGACAGGGGCTTGGGAACTGAAGCTTTCTTT. Full variable domain (missing parts from reference TRBV5-5 and TRBJ1-1): DAGVTQSPTHLIKTRGQQVTLRCSPISGHKSVSWYQQVLGQGPQFIFQYYEKEERGRGNFPDRFSARQFPNYSSELNVNALLLGDSALYLCASSLNRDRGLGTEAFFGQGTRLTVV.

V and J are TRBV27 and TRBJ2-1; D gene ambiguous. Deletions cut 6 bases from V and 4 bases from J, with 10 bases between. CDR1 and CDR2 from the germline V gene are MNHEY and SMNVEV (reference sequence). CDR3 length: 13 residues. CDR3 coding DNA: TGTGCCAGCAGGCCACATGGATACAATGAGCAGTTCTTC. This encodes CASRPHGYNEQFF.

This clone was detected only a few times. V gene TRBV4-2 combines with J gene TRBJ1-2, with D tentatively TRBD1 (6 bases). Germline V lookup: CDR1 LGHNA, CDR2 YNFKEQ. With 0 bases removed from V and 6 bases from J, the gap between germline ends came to 14 bases. CDR3 length: 15 residues. CDR3 DNA sequence: TGTGCCAGCAGCCAAGATGGGGGGGCCTCAAATGGCTACACCTTC. Its protein product is CASSQDGGASNGYTF.

Concerning this clone itself: One end of the junction is discordant with germline, which a read error may explain. The CDR3 sequence: CSVEDVDRSF. The CDR3 bases are TGCAGCGTTGAAGATGTAGACAGGAGCTTT. This chain uses TRBV29-1 with TRBJ2-3; weak D call: TRBD1 (6 bases). This CDR3 region has 10 residues. CDR1 and CDR2 (germline): SQVTM, ANQGSEA.

This clone was recorded only once. This chain connects TRBV2 to TRBJ2-3; weak D call: TRBD2 (7 bases). The V end lost 3 bases, the J end lost 5 bases, and 15 bases lay between the germline ends. Germline V gene data show CDR1 as SNHLY and CDR2 as FYNNEI. The CDR3 runs to 15 residues. This CDR3 reads CASSEGGTNRDTQYF. The CDR3 DNA sequence: TGTGCCAGCAGTGAGGGGGGGACAAACCGAGATACGCAGTATTTT.

This clone showed up just a few times. The chain combines TRBV13 with TRBJ1-1; 7 nucleotides align to TRBD1. Germline V gene sequence: CDR1 PRHDT, CDR2 FYEKMQ (reference sequence). The length of the CDR3 is 13 residues. Trimming at V came to 2 bases and at J to 7 bases, leaving 4 bases not matched to a gene. The CDR3 is CASSLLQGYEAFF. CDR3 in DNA: TGTGCCAGCAGCTTATTACAGGGGTATGAAGCTTTCTTT.

This rearrangement joins TRBV18 to TRBJ1-6; no clear D gene. The CDR3 covers 14 residues. V dropped 4 bases and J dropped 6 bases, with 10 bases sitting between them. CDR1 is KGHSH, CDR2 LQKENI, per germline. This CDR3 reads CASSLSEGNSPLHF. CDR3 nucleotide sequence: TGTGCCAGCTCACTCTCGGAGGGTAATTCACCCCTCCACTTT.

V and J are TRBV18 and TRBJ1-2; D is unresolved. The germline CDR1 and CDR2 sequences are KGHSH and LQKENI. This CDR3 is built from 14 residues. The V gene lost 2 bases and the J gene lost 0 bases, with 7 bases spanning the gap. The CDR3 is CASSPNSPNYGYTF. The CDR3 nucleotides read TGTGCCAGCTCACCAAACAGCCCTAACTATGGCTACACCTTC.

The chain uses TRBV4-3 and TRBJ2-3; D ambiguous. This CDR3 is built from 18 residues. Germline V gene sequence: CDR1 LGHNA, CDR2 YSLEER. V lost 0 bases and J 0 bases, leaving 16 bases between the germline ends. DNA for the CDR3: TGCGCCAGCAGCCAAGAACTGGTTCGGGCCACTAGCACAGATACGCAGTATTTT. Protein: CASSQELVRATSTDTQYF.

The rearrangement links TRBV19 to TRBJ2-6, with D tentatively TRBD1 (5 bases). V lost 2 bases and J 2 bases, leaving 25 bases between the germline ends. Per germline, CDR1 LNHDA and CDR2 SQIVND (reference sequence). CDR3 length equals 21 residues. In DNA, the CDR3 is TGTGCCAGTAGTATACTGACAGCTGATAGTCGGGCTCTGACTGGGGCCAACGTCCTGACTTTC. Encoded protein: CASSILTADSRALTGANVLTF.

This clone was recorded a few times. This sequence joins TRBV18 and TRBJ2-5; no reliable D call. CDR1 and CDR2 from the germline V gene are KGHSH and LQKENI. Trimming stripped 1 base from V and 5 bases from J, with 5 bases between. The CDR3 is 12 residues long. CDR3 DNA: TGTGCCAGCTCACCACGAGACGAGACCCAGTACTTC. This gives the protein CASSPRDETQYF.

Only a few counts were recorded for this clone. V gene TRBV7-9 combines with J gene TRBJ1-2; a possible D gene is TRBD1 (6 bases). Germline-derived CDR1 and CDR2 are SEHNR and FQNEAQ (reference sequence). V lost 5 bases and J lost 8, with 21 bases in between. The CDR3 sequence is 15 residues long. The CDR3 here is CASSPSSQGSRGYTF. DNA of the CDR3: TGTGCCAGCAGCCCCAGTTCGCAGGGGTCGAGGGGCTACACCTTC.

This clone has just one count. The genes are TRBV6-5 and TRBJ2-7, with 8 bases aligning to TRBD2. With 2 bases clipped from V and 7 bases from J, the junction kept 7 bases outside the gene matches. CDR1 and CDR2 (germline): MNHEY, SVGAGI. This CDR3 is 14 amino acids long. CDR3 DNA sequence: TGTGCCAGCAGTTACGGCGGGGGGTCCCGGGAGCAGTACTTC. It translates to CASSYGGGSREQYF.

The chain carries TRBV2 and TRBJ2-5; D possibly uses TRBD1 or TRBD2 (5 bases each). Trimming stripped 4 bases from V and 9 bases from J, with 21 bases between. The germline V gene has CDR1 SNHLY and CDR2 FYNNEI. The CDR3 has 15 residues. CDR3 coding DNA: TGTGCCAGCAGTGTTGAGGGGACCGCGCGTTTGGCCCAGTACTTC. The encoded protein is CASSVEGTARLAQYF.

The chain couples TRBV21-1 to TRBJ1-2; the D segment call TRBD1 is taken from the table without a DNA check. TRBV21-1 is designated a pseudogene. There are 15 residues in the CDR3. CDR3 protein: CASSTATPGNYGYTF. In DNA form, the CDR3 reads TGTGCCAGCAGCACCGCCACGCCAGGGAACTATGGCTACACCTTC.

The J gene is TRBJ2-7, the V gene TRBV6-6, with unresolved D. V gave up 8 bases and J gave up 4 bases, with 21 bases separating them. Germline V gives CDR1 MNHNY, CDR2 SVGAGI (reference sequence). The CDR3 consists of 15 residues. The CDR3 nucleotides read TGTGCCAGCCATCCGGGCCTTCAAAGATTGTACGAGCAGTACTTC. This sequence encodes CASHPGLQRLYEQYF.

This clone was seen many times. CDR3 nucleotide sequence: TGCGCCAGCAGCCAAGTCCCAGGGGGCGGGCCTTTTGGCTACACCTTC. It codes for CASSQVPGGGPFGYTF. This chain uses TRBV4-1 with TRBJ1-2; 8 bases align to TRBD1. Germline lookup yields CDR1 MGHRA and CDR2 YSYEKL. The junction had 11 bases not matched to a gene; V was cut back by 1 base and J by 7 bases. The CDR3 is 16 amino acids.

The rearrangement joins TRBV5-1 to TRBJ2-5, with D hard to call. The CDR3 is 12 residues long. Germline CDR1 is SGHRS and CDR2 is YFSETQ. With 7 bases removed from V and 0 bases from J, the gap between germline ends came to 7 bases. CDR3 nucleotides: TGCGCCAGCGGGGTGGACCAAGAGACCCAGTACTTC. It encodes CASGVDQETQYF.

The CDR3 sequence is CASSPQGLSSGNTIYF. For the CDR3, the DNA is TGTGCCAGCTCGCCGCAGGGACTGTCGTCTGGAAACACCATATATTTT. This chain uses TRBV18 with TRBJ1-3; tentatively, D is TRBD1 (5 bases). The CDR3 is 16 amino acids. V lost 6 bases and J 1 base, leaving 16 bases between the germline ends. CDR1 is KGHSH and CDR2 is LQKENI in the germline V gene.

The gene calls are TRBV7-9 and TRBJ2-5, with 9 bases matching TRBD1. V gave up 5 bases and J gave up 0 bases; unmatched junction bases: 7. CDR3 length equals 16 residues. Germline V gene data show CDR1 as SEHNR and CDR2 as FQNEAQ (reference sequence). CDR3: CASSHTGTGHQETQYF. CDR3 sequence (DNA): TGTGCCAGCAGCCACACCGGGACAGGGCACCAAGAGACCCAGTACTTC. The full variable domain, its missing parts supplied by reference TRBV7-9 and TRBJ2-5, is DTGVSQNPRHKITKRGQNVTFRCDPISEHNRLYWYRQTLGQGPEFLTYFQNEAQLEKSRLLSDRFSAERPKGSFSTLEIQRTEQGDSAMYLCASSHTGTGHQETQYFGPGTRLLVL.

The chain recombines TRBV25-1 with TRBJ2-3; 9 bases match TRBD2. This CDR3 comprises 16 residues. Trimming cost V 2 bases and J 5 bases; bases outside gene matches: 8. Per germline, CDR1 MGHDK and CDR2 SYGVNS. The CDR3 bases are TGTGCCAGCAGTGAAATTGGCGGGGGGGTAGAAGATACGCAGTATTTT. It specifies CASSEIGGGVEDTQYF.

This clone has at least ten counts. The rearrangement uses TRBV5-1 and TRBJ2-3; TRBD1 matches 8 bases. The CDR3 extends over 14 amino acids. The germline V gene has CDR1 SGHRS and CDR2 YFSETQ. V dropped 7 bases and J dropped 1; count of bases not matched to a gene: 5. The CDR3 bases are TGCGCCAGCTGGCCGGGACAGGGCACAGATACGCAGTATTTT. Amino acids: CASWPGQGTDTQYF.